The rows below give T cell receptor beta chains drawn from one sample of a study of T and B cells in COVID-19 patients. TCRdb reanalysed the multiplex PCR reads using MiXCR and keeps one entry per CDR3 protein. The repertoire holds roughly 10,000 distinct CDR3 sequences, with 33% as singletons. The sample taken for sequencing was blood. These TCRs come from a human donor with active COVID-19. CDR3s leave out the opening cysteine and the closing phenylalanine or tryptophan.

j_gene | v_gene | CDR3aa
TRBJ1-5 | TRBV5-5 | ASSASWEVGTAQH
TRBJ2-1 | TRBV5-6 | ASSLGVTYNEQF
TRBJ1-2 | TRBV6-5 | ASRTGGLSTYGYT
TRBJ2-2 | TRBV4-3 | ASSLERHTGELF
TRBJ2-1 | TRBV12-3/TRBV12-4 | ASSSLLSYNEQF
TRBJ2-1 | TRBV6-5 | ASSGWTSQNEQF
TRBJ1-1 | TRBV7-2 | ASSLRGGTGDLDTEAF
TRBJ2-1 | TRBV10-3 | AISEPVRDEQF
TRBJ2-1 | TRBV19 | ASSRFPPSDASTSYNEQF
TRBJ2-5 | TRBV20-1 | SGNDWGASETQY
TRBJ1-1 | TRBV5-6 | ASSLIQVNTEAF
TRBJ1-4 | TRBV10-2 | ASRGDGRNEKLF
TRBJ2-1 | TRBV6-2/TRBV6-3 | ASSYFGRGGDEQF
TRBJ2-7 | TRBV15 | ATSSGASEQY
TRBJ1-2 | TRBV18 | ASSPARTGFPFYGYT
TRBJ2-7 | TRBV18 | ASSPQLTADYEQY
TRBJ1-2 | TRBV12-3/TRBV12-4 | ASSPIETEGYT
TRBJ1-2 | TRBV13 | ASSPRDRGYGYT
TRBJ1-2 | TRBV19 | ASNLVGAGGYGYT
TRBJ2-3 | TRBV10-1 | ASSVGSIGDTQY
TRBJ2-7 | TRBV29-1 | SGGDRGLTDEQY
TRBJ2-2 | TRBV7-9 | ASSLGRNTGELF
TRBJ1-5 | TRBV6-1 | ASIDRAGGQPQH
TRBJ1-2 | TRBV18 | ASSPPAGTNYGYT
TRBJ1-1 | TRBV7-9 | ASTQVATEAF